This TCR beta chain was captured in a study of PD-L1 blockade in urothelial cancer. Study-level information: Beginning in about 2014, patients received atezolizumab, given as 1,200 mg intravenously every 3 weeks. T cell content in blood samples showed a median of around 140,000.

Documented time point: pretreatment peripheral blood. As to this clone: Its specificity is unknown.

Study-level results: Sub-median blood TCR clonality before treatment predicted longer survival.

Per the germline V gene, CDR1 is SEHNR and CDR2 is FQNEAQ (reference sequence). There are 15 residues in the CDR3. V was clipped by 4 bases and J by 5 bases, with 17 bases between them. Profiled with immunoSEQ multiplex PCR; TCRdb holds only in-frame clones, not every one. The sample has fewer than 60,000 clones, less than 90% seen once. The input for sequencing was PBMCs, taken around atezolizumab (anti-PD-L1) treatment. The rearrangement uses TRBV7-9 and TRBJ1-2; TRBD1 might be the D (5 bases). This receptor was taken from a man between 65 and 79 years old with urothelial cancer. The CDR3 nucleotides read TGTGCCAGCAGCTGGGGAGGGACGGATATTTATGGCTACACCTTC. Protein: CASSWGGTDIYGYTF.